The next 14 T cell receptor beta chains were all read from a single sample in a study of cytomegalovirus exposure and HLA in healthy donors. Assay used: immunoSEQ multiplex PCR; TCRdb lists only in-frame clones, some missing. Of about 180,000 clones in the sample, approximately 81% are singletons; the top ten hold more than 15%. Sequences were obtained from PBMCs. The receptors come from a man aged 18-30 years in good health and CMV-seropositive.

The V call is TRBV11-2, the J call TRBJ1-2, with TRBD1 identical over 7 bases. The germline CDR1 and CDR2 sequences are SGHAT and FQNNGV. The CDR3 contains 16 residues. V lost 5 bases, J lost 1 base, and 10 bases stayed unmatched. The CDR3 spells CASSPTGRSINYGYTF. CDR3 coding DNA: TGTGCCAGCAGCCCGACAGGGAGGAGTATTAACTATGGCTACACCTTC. Looking up the rest from reference TRBV11-2 and TRBJ1-2 gives the full variable domain: EAGVAQSPRYKIIEKRQSVAFWCNPISGHATLYWYQQILGQGPKLLIQFQNNGVVDDSQLPKDRFSAERLKGVDSTLKIQPAKLEDSAVYLCASSPTGRSINYGYTFGSGTRLTVV.

CDR3 amino acids: CASSLVGGLTYEQYF. The CDR3 coding sequence is TGTGCCAGCAGCTTGGTAGGGGGTTTGACCTACGAGCAGTACTTC. The J gene is TRBJ2-7, the V gene TRBV5-5; a possible D gene is TRBD1 (6 bases). Germline CDR1 reads SGHKS; CDR2 reads YYEKEE (reference sequence). Trimming shortened V by 0 bases and J by 2 bases, and 12 bases separated the two germline ends. The CDR3 consists of 15 residues.

The V gene is TRBV9, the J gene TRBJ1-5; D is perhaps TRBD1 (6 bases). CDR1 SGDLS and CDR2 YYNGEE come from the germline V gene. Trimming cost V 0 bases and J 5 bases, with 9 bases left between them. This CDR3 spans 14 amino acids. DNA of the CDR3: TGTGCCAGCAGCGTAGATCCAGGGGATCAGCCCCAGCATTTT. This encodes CASSVDPGDQPQHF.

The chain recombines TRBV27 with TRBJ2-1, with 7 bases lining up with TRBD2. There are 14 residues in the CDR3. V shed 2 bases and J 3 bases; nucleotides not matched to a gene: 1. Germline values: CDR1 MNHEY, CDR2 SMNVEV (reference sequence). The CDR3 region has the DNA TGTGCCAGCAGTTTAGGGACTATCTACAATGAGCAGTTCTTC. This translates into CASSLGTIYNEQFF.

This chain connects TRBV5-1 to TRBJ2-7, with D unclear. Germline V gene sequence: CDR1 SGHRS, CDR2 YFSETQ. This CDR3 has 15 amino acids. The germline V and J ends were trimmed by 0 bases and 3 bases, with 13 bases remaining between them. The CDR3 DNA reads as TGCGCCAGCAGCTTGGCTCCCACAGTTGACTACGAGCAGTACTTC. This translates into CASSLAPTVDYEQYF.

CDR3 region: CASSEGGLQETQYF. The DNA for the CDR3 is TGTGCCAGCAGTGAAGGGGGCCTCCAAGAGACCCAGTACTTC. This chain joins TRBV6-1 and TRBJ2-5; a weak D match, TRBD1 (5 bases). Between the trimmed V and J ends, which lost 1 base and 1 base, there was a span of 7 bases. Looked up from germline, CDR1 is MNHNS and CDR2 is SASEGT. The CDR3 covers 14 residues.

This sequence joins TRBV5-1 and TRBJ2-3; 9 nucleotides line up with TRBD2. There are 18 residues in the CDR3. V shed 0 bases and J 1 base; nucleotides not matched to a gene: 9. The germline V gene has CDR1 SGHRS and CDR2 YFSETQ. The CDR3 reads CASSLGYGGGAGTDTQYF. As DNA, the CDR3 is TGCGCCAGCAGCTTGGGGTACGGCGGGGGGGCCGGCACAGATACGCAGTATTTT.

This sequence joins TRBV7-7 and TRBJ2-5, with TRBD2 matching 7 bases. Per the germline V gene, CDR1 is SSHAT and CDR2 is FNYEAQ (reference sequence). CDR3 length: 15 residues. J was trimmed by 5 bases and V by 5 bases; bases with no gene match: 11. The chain's CDR3 is CASSLDRAGVETQYF. In DNA, the CDR3 is TGTGCCAGCAGCCTGGATCGGGCGGGAGTTGAGACCCAGTACTTC.

The rearrangement joins TRBV5-4 to TRBJ1-1; the D gene is possibly TRBD1 (5 bases). The CDR3 sequence is 13 residues long. Trimming cost V 2 bases and J 8 bases, with 13 bases left between them. Germline V gene sequence: CDR1 SGHNT, CDR2 YYREEE (reference sequence). CDR3: CASSFPQGPEAFF. CDR3 sequence (DNA): TGTGCCAGCAGCTTTCCTCAGGGCCCCGAAGCTTTCTTT.

The chain joins TRBV15 to TRBJ2-2, with 7 bases that match TRBD1. This CDR3 spans 14 amino acids. The V gene end was trimmed by 5 bases and the J gene end by 5 bases; junction bases not matched to a gene: 5. The V gene's germline CDR1 is LNHNV and CDR2 YYDKDF (reference sequence). In nucleotides, the CDR3 is TGTGCCACCAGCGGACCAGGGGGAACCGGGGAGCTGTTTTTT. This translates into CATSGPGGTGELFF.

The V and J genes are TRBV5-1 and TRBJ2-7; the match to TRBD2 covers 14 bases. After removal of 2 bases from V and 6 bases from J, the junction contained 7 bases not matched to a gene. Germline assignment: CDR1 SGHRS and CDR2 YFSETQ. The CDR3 length is 16 residues. Here the CDR3 reads CASSLGLAGGAGEQYF. CDR3 sequence (DNA): TGCGCCAGCAGCTTAGGACTAGCGGGAGGTGCTGGCGAGCAGTACTTC.

The J gene is TRBJ1-2, the V gene TRBV11-2, with TRBD1 matching 8 bases. The CDR3 totals 13 residues. Trimming at V came to 3 bases and at J to 6 bases, leaving 3 bases not matched to a gene. CDR1 and CDR2 from the germline V gene are SGHAT and FQNNGV. In DNA, the CDR3 is TGTGCCAGCAGCTTTCTGGACAGGGATGGCTACACCTTC. Translated: CASSFLDRDGYTF.

This rearrangement joins TRBV7-6 to TRBJ1-6; D gene uncertain. The germline CDR1 and CDR2 sequences are SGHVS and FNYEAQ. The CDR3 loop spans 15 amino acids. V was clipped by 1 base and J by 7 bases, with 11 bases between them. DNA of the CDR3: TGTGCCAGCAGCTTAGATTCCTCTTTCAATTCACCCCTCCACTTT. Translated, it gives CASSLDSSFNSPLHF.

This clone was detected once. V and J are TRBV7-2 and TRBJ2-7; weak D call: TRBD2 (6 bases). CDR3 length equals 14 residues. CDR1 SGHTA and CDR2 FQGNSA come from the germline V gene. Trimming removed 5 bases from V and 2 bases from J, with 13 bases in between. CDR3 DNA: TGTGCCAGCAGCCCGCCGGGACTCACCTACGAGCAGTACTTC. Amino acids: CASSPPGLTYEQYF.